This T cell receptor (beta chain) is drawn from a study of CD8+CD57+ T cells in acquired aplastic anemia. Profiling of TCR beta VDJ combinations and CDR3 sequences used genomic DNA as template. TCRdb re-analysed the reads in MiXCR, keeping a single row per CDR3 protein. The repertoire consists of over 35,000 distinct CDR3 sequences, with roughly 65% occurring once and the leading ten covering 20% to 30%. J gave up 4 bases and V 5 bases, and 10 bases lay outside the gene matches. Germline V gene sequence: CDR1 DFQATT, CDR2 SNEGSKA (reference sequence). The CDR3 spans 15 residues. The gene calls are TRBV20-1 and TRBJ2-3, with 9 bases identical to TRBD2. The receptor was isolated from a human donor in good health, serving as a control. The specimen sequenced was sorted CD4+, CD8+, or CD8+CD57+ T cells (not recorded which) from PBMCs. CDR3 in DNA: TGCAGTGCTTATCCGACTAGCGGACGGGCAGATACGCAGTATTTT. Encoded protein: CSAYPTSGRADTQYF.